Listed below are T cell receptor beta chains from one sample, sequenced in a study of blood T cell repertoires in COVID-19. Produced via immunoSEQ multiplex PCR; TCRdb's table is partial and in-frame only. The sample lists fewer than 300,000 clones; approximately 91% were seen once. The specimen sequenced was PBMCs or T cells enriched from blood (not recorded which). Receptors were obtained from a woman between 40 and 55 years old with acute COVID-19. The CDR3 runs from the conserved cysteine through the conserved F or W. The D gene is left open where the match is weak. Clone size is given for some rows only: seen once, a few or many times, or a class if the clone is expanded.

j_call v_call clone_size d_call cdr3_aa cdr3_nt
TRBJ1-1 TRBV30 few NA CAWRDTGEAFF TGTGCCTGGAGAGACACAGGGGAAGCTTTCTTT
TRBJ2-1 TRBV18 NA NA CASSPPGGEQFF TGTGCCAGCTCACCACCGGGGGGTGAGCAGTTCTTC
TRBJ1-5 TRBV5-1 NA NA CASSFQGDQPQHF TGCGCCAGCAGCTTCCAGGGTGATCAGCCCCAGCATTTT
TRBJ2-3 TRBV11-1 NA TRBD2 CASSFLAGGDTQYF TGTGCCAGCAGCTTTCTAGCGGGAGGAGATACGCAGTATTTT
TRBJ2-1 TRBV15 NA TRBD2 CATSRVSGKVGNEQFF TGTGCCACCAGCAGAGTTAGCGGGAAAGTGGGGAATGAGCAGTTCTTC
TRBJ2-5 TRBV3-1/TRBV3-2 NA NA CASSLSGQETQYF TGTGCCAGCAGCCTGAGCGGGCAAGAGACCCAGTACTTC
TRBJ1-1 TRBV11-3 NA NA CASGLTALNTEAFF TGTGCCAGCGGATTGACAGCTTTGAACACTGAAGCTTTCTTT
TRBJ1-1 TRBV9 NA NA CASSANHQRGNTEAFF TGTGCCAGCAGCGCGAACCACCAACGCGGGAACACTGAAGCTTTCTTT
TRBJ2-5 TRBV28 NA TRBD2 CASSLWGLSGRVRWQYF TGTGCCAGCAGTTTATGGGGGCTGAGCGGGAGGGTCCGGTGGCAGTACTTC
TRBJ2-7 TRBV7-9 NA NA CASSPGGEQYF TGTGCCAGCAGCCCTGGGGGGGAGCAGTACTTC
TRBJ1-1 TRBV4-3 NA NA CASSQYAGTEAFF TGCGCCAGCAGCCAATACGCGGGCACTGAAGCTTTCTTT
TRBJ1-5 TRBV20-1 NA TRBD1 CSASQGQGGNQPQHF TGCAGTGCTAGTCAAGGACAGGGTGGGAATCAGCCCCAGCATTTT
TRBJ1-1 TRBV27 NA NA CASSSLKRGGNTEAFF TGTGCCAGCAGTTCCCTAAAAAGGGGGGGGAACACTGAAGCTTTCTTT
TRBJ1-1 TRBV18 NA TRBD1 CASTPGQGTEAFF TGTGCCAGCACGCCGGGACAGGGAACTGAAGCTTTCTTT
TRBJ2-3 TRBV7-6 NA TRBD2 CASSPSGVTDTQYF TGTGCCAGCAGCCCTAGCGGAGTCACAGATACGCAGTATTTT
TRBJ2-5 TRBV5-5 NA NA CASSRVFQETQYF TGTGCCAGCAGCCGGGTTTTCCAAGAGACCCAGTACTTC
TRBJ1-4 TRBV7-2 NA NA CASSRATNEKLFF TGTGCCAGCAGCCGAGCAACTAATGAAAAACTGTTTTTT
TRBJ1-2 TRBV30 once NA CAWSVKGSGYTF TGTGCCTGGAGTGTAAAGGGGTCTGGCTACACCTTC